In this sample, the clone carrying this T cell receptor beta chain turned up a few times. V lost 7 bases and J 3 bases, leaving 9 bases between the germline ends. CDR3 length equals 12 residues. CDR1 and CDR2 (germline): LNHDA, SQIVND (reference sequence). Every patient experienced relapse after autologous stem cell transplantation, and brentuximab vedotin exposure varied. Data came from immunoSEQ multiplex PCR; TCRdb stores just in-frame clones and leaves some out. The sample records roughly 100,000 clones, approximately 90% being singletons. This record belongs to a study of PD-1 blockade in classical Hodgkin lymphoma.

V and J are TRBV19 and TRBJ1-2, with D uncertain. The starting material was peripheral blood mononuclear cells (PBMCs), obtained before the second cycle of nivolumab. This receptor was taken from a human donor with classical Hodgkin lymphoma. The CDR3 loop is CASTREDYGYTF. The CDR3 region has the DNA TGTGCCAGTACCCGGGAAGACTATGGCTACACCTTC.